This entry lists 26 T cell receptor beta chains sequenced from one sample in a study of OX40 agonist ivuxolimab in advanced cancers. Libraries were prepared by immunoSEQ multiplex PCR; TCRdb keeps only in-frame clonotypes and omits some of them. The table shows tens of thousands of clones, with approximately 83% occurring only once. The starting material was CD4+ or CD8+ T cells sorted from blood, obtained in a trial of the OX40 agonist ivuxolimab. The origin of the receptors is an adult with an advanced solid tumor such as melanoma, head and neck, liver or kidney cancer.

The chain links TRBV9 to TRBJ2-3, with TRBD2 identical over 14 bases. CDR1 SGDLS and CDR2 YYNGEE come from the germline V gene. This CDR3 has 16 amino acids. J gave up 9 bases and V 4 bases, and 10 bases lay outside the gene matches. CDR3 loop: CASSPRATSGRGTQYF. The CDR3 nucleotides are TGTGCCAGCAGCCCCCGGGCGACTAGCGGGAGGGGCACGCAGTATTTT.

The chain links TRBV7-9 to TRBJ2-5, with TRBD1 matching 9 bases. The CDR3 has 12 amino acids. Losses at the gene ends were 7 bases for V and 11 bases for J; bases not matched to a gene: 8. The V gene's germline CDR1 is SEHNR and CDR2 FQNEAQ (reference sequence). In nucleotides, the CDR3 is TGTGCCAGCACCTCGGACAGGGGAGAGCAGTACTTC. Its translation: CASTSDRGEQYF.

The chain uses TRBV21-1 and TRBJ2-7; the table's D call, TRBD2, has no DNA check behind it. TRBV21-1 is described as a pseudogene. The CDR3 extends over 13 amino acids. The CDR3 region has the DNA TGTGCCAGCAGCTTTGGGGGGAGTGCTGAGCAGTACTTC. Its translation: CASSFGGSAEQYF.

This rearrangement joins TRBV4-3 to TRBJ2-1; 13 bases are shared with TRBD2. The CDR3 has 20 residues. V was clipped by 4 bases and J by 0 bases; unmatched bases: 12. Germline V CDR1 and CDR2: LGHNA, YSLEER. CDR3 region: CASSPDHGLAGVPSYNEQFF. CDR3 nucleotides: TGCGCCAGCAGCCCAGACCATGGACTAGCGGGAGTCCCCTCCTACAATGAGCAGTTCTTC.

The V and J genes are TRBV29-1 and TRBJ1-2; 8 bases match TRBD1. From germline, CDR1 is SQVTM and CDR2 ANQGSEA. CDR3 length: 11 amino acids. V was pared by 4 bases and J by 8 bases, with 3 bases of the junction left unmatched. DNA of the CDR3: TGCAGCGTTGGGGACAGGCTGGGCTACACCTTC. Its protein is CSVGDRLGYTF.

The chain is built from TRBV27 and TRBJ1-2; D unclear. CDR3 length equals 13 residues. The germline gives CDR1 MNHEY, CDR2 SMNVEV (reference sequence). V lost 3 bases and J lost 1, with 6 bases in between. This CDR3 is CASSFGLNYGYTF. The DNA of the CDR3 is TGTGCCAGCAGTTTTGGACTTAACTATGGCTACACCTTC.

V gene TRBV2 combines with J gene TRBJ1-2; weak D call: TRBD1 (6 bases). Germline CDR1 reads SNHLY; CDR2 reads FYNNEI. The CDR3 loop spans 15 amino acids. Trimming took off 1 base at V and 4 bases at J, with 13 bases between the two ends. The CDR3 is CASSEGAGEGYGYTF. The CDR3 coding sequence is TGTGCCAGCAGTGAAGGGGCAGGGGAGGGCTATGGCTACACCTTC.

This sequence joins TRBV30 and TRBJ2-7, with D possibly being TRBD1 or TRBD2 (5 bases each). The CDR3 spans 14 residues. In germline, CDR1 is GTSNPN, CDR2 SVGIG (reference sequence). The V end was cut by 2 bases, the J end by 2 bases, with 13 bases between. The CDR3 loop is CAWSQFRDPYEQYF. The CDR3 DNA sequence: TGTGCCTGGAGTCAATTCAGGGACCCCTACGAGCAGTACTTC.

This clone was seen only a few times. The gene calls are TRBV7-8 and TRBJ1-4; D unclear. V lost 3 bases and J 0 bases, leaving 14 bases between the germline ends. This CDR3 has 17 residues. Germline V gene data show CDR1 as SGHVS and CDR2 as FQNEAQ. For the CDR3, the DNA is TGTGCCAGCAGCTTCCACCGTAACAGAGCAACTAATGAAAAACTGTTTTTT. This encodes CASSFHRNRATNEKLFF. Supplemented by reference TRBV7-8 and TRBJ1-4, the full variable domain reads GAGVSQSPRYKVAKRGQDVALRCDPISGHVSLFWYQQALGQGPEFLTYFQNEAQLDKSGLPSDRFFAERPEGSVSTLKIQRTQQEDSAVYLCASSFHRNRATNEKLFFGSGTQLSVL.

V and J are TRBV6-1 and TRBJ1-1; possible D gene TRBD1, 5 bases. The germline V and J ends were trimmed by 10 bases and 4 bases, with 16 bases remaining between them. The CDR3 extends over 13 amino acids. Per the germline V gene, CDR1 is MNHNS and CDR2 is SASEGT. CDR3 amino acids: CAIGQGVRTEAFF. CDR3 coding DNA: TGTGCCATCGGTCAGGGAGTGCGCACTGAAGCTTTCTTT.

The rearrangement uses TRBV15 and TRBJ1-4; a weak D match, TRBD1 (5 bases). CDR3 length: 15 amino acids. V lost 2 bases and J lost 8, with 15 bases in between. The germline V gene encodes CDR1 LNHNV and CDR2 YYDKDF (reference sequence). In nucleotides, the CDR3 is TGTGCCACCAGCAGATTAGGGACCGGGGGGGAAAAACTGTTTTTT. Amino acids: CATSRLGTGGEKLFF.

This chain uses TRBV7-9 with TRBJ1-1, with TRBD1 matching over 8 bases. Germline-derived CDR1 and CDR2 are SEHNR and FQNEAQ (reference sequence). The ends lost 2 bases at V and 2 bases at J; junction bases unmatched: 4. The CDR3 consists of 15 residues. The CDR3, as DNA: TGTGCCAGCAGCTTACGAACAGGGGGAAACACTGAAGCTTTCTTT. Translated: CASSLRTGGNTEAFF.

V and J are TRBV4-1 and TRBJ1-2; possible D gene TRBD1, 5 bases. V dropped 0 bases and J dropped 7 bases, with 27 bases sitting between them. The germline gives CDR1 MGHRA, CDR2 YSYEKL. The length of the CDR3 is 19 residues. CDR3 sequence (DNA): TGCGCCAGCAGCCAAGATTCGTTTAGCGGACAAACCTTTGTGGCTGGCTACACCTTC. Translation: CASSQDSFSGQTFVAGYTF.

The chain links TRBV7-8 to TRBJ2-5, with 11 bases that match TRBD2. The V segment lost 0 bases and the J segment 5 bases; nucleotides outside the gene matches: 8. The CDR3 extends over 17 amino acids. Germline V gene lookup returns CDR1 SGHVS and CDR2 FQNEAQ. As DNA, the CDR3 is TGTGCCAGCAGCTTAGCGATAGCGGGGGGGCAGAAGGAGACCCAGTACTTC. Translated: CASSLAIAGGQKETQYF.

The CDR3 sequence is CASWTSSVDGYTF. The CDR3 coding sequence is TGTGCCAGTTGGACATCCTCTGTGGATGGCTACACCTTC. The rearrangement links TRBV19 to TRBJ1-2, with D possibly TRBD1 on 5 matching bases. The length of the CDR3 is 13 residues. The V end was cut by 8 bases, the J end by 6 bases, with 16 bases between. In germline, CDR1 is LNHDA, CDR2 SQIVND (reference sequence).

The gene calls are TRBV4-1 and TRBJ2-5; 8 positions agree with TRBD2. The last part of the DNA fits TRBJ2-7 better; the J call may be wrong. The CDR3 consists of 14 residues. Germline CDR1 is MGHRA and CDR2 is YSYEKL. CDR3 sequence reads: CASSPGRGGYEQYF. The CDR3 DNA follows: TGCGCCAGCAGCCCCGGGAGGGGGGGTTACGAGCAGTACTTC.

This clone was counted only a few times. The J gene is TRBJ2-7, the V gene TRBV27; D remains ambiguous. This CDR3 contains 14 residues. V lost 0 bases and J 1 base, leaving 7 bases between the germline ends. CDR1 and CDR2 (germline): MNHEY, SMNVEV (reference sequence). The CDR3 DNA reads TGTGCCAGCAGTTTATCGTACACTTCCTACGAGCAGTACTTC. Amino acids: CASSLSYTSYEQYF.

The rearrangement uses TRBV6-6 and TRBJ2-7, with TRBD1 identical over 8 bases. V trimming: 3 bases; J trimming: 2 bases; junction bases outside the gene matches: 3. The germline gives CDR1 MNHNY, CDR2 SVGAGI (reference sequence). CDR3 length: 14 residues. CDR3 sequence: CASSYLDRAYEQYF. CDR3 DNA: TGTGCCAGCAGTTATTTGGACAGGGCCTACGAGCAGTACTTC.

This rearrangement joins TRBV19 to TRBJ1-3, with a possible D match to TRBD1 (6 bases). The CDR3 length is 17 residues. V lost 3 bases to trimming and J lost 3 bases, with 18 bases between them. CDR1 is LNHDA and CDR2 is SQIVND in the germline V gene (reference sequence). CDR3 nucleotides: TGTGCCAGTAGTATTGGGGGCGAGGGTATCGATGGAAACACCATATATTTT. Amino acids: CASSIGGEGIDGNTIYF. Supplemented by reference TRBV19 and TRBJ1-3, the full variable domain reads DGGITQSPKYLFRKEGQNVTLSCEQNLNHDAMYWYRQDPGQGLRLIYYSQIVNDFQKGDIAEGYSVSREKKESFPLTVTSAQKNPTAFYLCASSIGGEGIDGNTIYFGEGSWLTVV.

This clone was observed a single time. The chain links TRBV7-2 to TRBJ1-3, with D possibly being TRBD1 (5 bases). The V end lost 4 bases, the J end lost 0 bases, and 13 bases lay between the germline ends. The CDR3 sequence is 16 residues long. The germline gives CDR1 SGHTA, CDR2 FQGNSA. CDR3 in DNA: TGTGCCAGCAGCTACAGACAGAGCTACTCTGGAAACACCATATATTTT. Translated, it gives CASSYRQSYSGNTIYF.

On this clone: A far more abundant clone sits one base away, making this likely a read error. The V gene is TRBV4-1, the J gene TRBJ1-4; the D gene is possibly TRBD1 (5 bases). CDR3 length equals 17 residues. CDR1 and CDR2 (germline): MGHRA, YSYEKL. Between the trimmed V and J ends, which lost 0 bases and 8 bases, there was a span of 19 bases. CDR3 region: CASSQDHVGGVGEKLFF. The CDR3 coding sequence is TGCGCCAGCAGCCAAGATCACGTAGGAGGGGTAGGGGAAAAACTGTTTTTT.

V usage is TRBV9 and J usage is TRBJ2-1, with D maybe TRBD2 (6 bases). The germline CDR1 and CDR2 sequences are SGDLS and YYNGEE. The CDR3 spans 15 residues. Trimming took off 5 bases at V and 9 bases at J, with 21 bases between the two ends. DNA for the CDR3: TGTGCCAGCAGTCTACACATAGCGGCCGCAACTGAGCAGTTCTTC. It specifies CASSLHIAAATEQFF.

The chain joins TRBV10-3 to TRBJ2-7, with D possibly being TRBD2 (5 bases). The ends were cut back, 11 bases at V and 5 bases at J, with 13 bases in the middle. Germline V gene sequence: CDR1 ENHRY, CDR2 SYGVKD. The CDR3 has 11 residues. CDR3 region: CAAGPGNEQYF. The CDR3 DNA is TGTGCCGCGGGCCCCGGCAACGAGCAGTACTTC.

This CDR3 is CASSLELAGSYEQYF. In DNA form, the CDR3 reads TGTGCCAGCAGCTTAGAGCTAGCGGGTTCCTACGAGCAGTACTTC. V and J are TRBV7-2 and TRBJ2-7; 8 positions match TRBD2. The CDR3 spans 15 residues. With 1 base clipped from V and 1 base from J, the junction kept 3 bases outside the gene matches. Germline CDR1 is SGHTA and CDR2 is FQGNSA.

The chain employs TRBV11-3 and TRBJ2-1; tentative D call: TRBD2 (5 bases). This CDR3 has 13 residues. Germline CDR1 SGHNT, CDR2 YENEEA. The germline V and J ends were trimmed by 3 bases and 10 bases, with 13 bases remaining between them. The CDR3 nucleotides read TGTGCCAGCAGCTTGACCCCTAGCCGGGAGCAGTTCTTC. This codes for CASSLTPSREQFF.

There are a few counts of this clone. The chain employs TRBV6-5 and TRBJ1-5; TRBD1 is a possible D gene (5 bases). The germline V gene has CDR1 MNHEY and CDR2 SVGAGI. V was cut by 5 bases and J by 3 bases, with 11 bases left in between. CDR3 length: 14 residues. CDR3 loop: CASSRAGPNQPQHF. CDR3 nucleotides: TGTGCCAGCAGTAGAGCAGGGCCCAATCAGCCCCAGCATTTT.